The 14 T cell receptor beta chains below were found in one sample sequenced in a study of cytomegalovirus exposure and HLA in healthy donors. Primers included in the PCR were 60 Vbeta and 13 Jbeta primers. The repertoire was sequenced with immunoSEQ multiplex PCR; TCRdb's copy has only in-frame clones and lacks some. The sample contains under 250,000 clones, roughly 80% of which appear only once. The sample was PBMCs. The source of these receptors is a woman under 40 in good health and CMV-seronegative.

This chain links TRBV10-3 with TRBJ1-3; 7 bases fit TRBD1. CDR1 and CDR2 (germline): ENHRY, SYGVKD. The CDR3 sequence is 15 residues long. J lost 4 bases, V lost 6 bases, and 9 bases had no gene match. CDR3 protein: CAIRPTGTEGNTIYF. The DNA for the CDR3 is TGTGCCATCAGGCCAACCGGGACAGAAGGAAACACCATATATTTT.

This clone was seen a few times. The gene calls are TRBV7-2 and TRBJ1-1; D remains ambiguous. Between the trimmed V and J ends, which lost 8 bases and 1 base, there was a span of 11 bases. Per the germline V gene, CDR1 is SGHTA and CDR2 is FQGNSA. The CDR3 is made up of 13 amino acids. CDR3 nucleotide sequence: TGTGCCAGCGCGTGGGCAGGGAACACTGAAGCTTTCTTT. Its protein product is CASAWAGNTEAFF.

As DNA, the CDR3 is TGCGCCAGCAGCTTGGAGACGGGGACCTACGAGCAGTACTTC. This translates into CASSLETGTYEQYF. The chain has TRBV5-1 and TRBJ2-7; the D gene is possibly TRBD2 (5 bases). Trimming left V 0 bases short and J 2 bases short, with 9 bases between. Germline CDR1 SGHRS, CDR2 YFSETQ. The CDR3 has 14 amino acids.

The V and J genes are TRBV5-1 and TRBJ2-3; 10 bases line up with TRBD1. The CDR3 sequence is 18 residues long. The J segment lost 3 bases and the V segment lost 2 bases, leaving 12 bases of the junction unmatched. CDR1 is SGHRS, CDR2 YFSETQ, per germline. For the CDR3, the DNA is TGCGCCAGCAGCTTCGATCCGGGACAGGGGATCGAAACAGATACGCAGTATTTT. This gives the protein CASSFDPGQGIETDTQYF.

V and J are TRBV5-1 and TRBJ2-1; the match to TRBD2 covers 14 bases. Germline CDR1 SGHRS, CDR2 YFSETQ. The CDR3 length is 14 residues. With V trimmed by 7 bases and J by 8 bases, 5 bases remained unmatched. The CDR3 nucleotides read TGCGCCAGCCAGACTAGCGGGGGGGCCTATGAGCAGTTCTTC. Encoded protein: CASQTSGGAYEQFF.

The chain combines TRBV30 with TRBJ2-1, with a tentative D call TRBD1 (6 bases). The V gene's germline CDR1 is GTSNPN and CDR2 SVGIG (reference sequence). The CDR3 covers 17 residues. Trimming took 2 bases from V and 2 from J, leaving 19 bases between them. CDR3 sequence reads: CAWSIGAPDSTYNEQFF. The DNA of the CDR3 is TGTGCCTGGAGTATCGGGGCGCCGGACAGTACCTACAATGAGCAGTTCTTC. The complete variable domain, with remaining parts taken from reference TRBV30 and TRBJ2-1, reads SQTIHQWPATLVQPVGSPLSLECTVEGTSNPNLYWYRQAAGRGLQLLFYSVGIGQISSEVPQNLSASRPQDRQFILSSKKLLLSDSGFYLCAWSIGAPDSTYNEQFFGPGTRLTVL.

This chain links TRBV6-6 with TRBJ1-1; D not resolved. The V gene's germline CDR1 is MNHNY and CDR2 SVGAGI (reference sequence). This CDR3 is built from 16 residues. Trimming removed 6 bases from V and 0 bases from J, with 17 bases in between. The CDR3 here is CASRTRVFQMNTEAFF. CDR3 nucleotides: TGTGCCAGCAGAACCCGGGTCTTCCAAATGAACACTGAAGCTTTCTTT.

This chain uses TRBV7-3 with TRBJ2-1, with 8 bases identical to TRBD2. The CDR3 loop spans 16 amino acids. Germline V lookup: CDR1 SGHTA, CDR2 FQGTGA. Trimming removed 2 bases from V and 0 bases from J; junction bases left unmatched: 3. In nucleotides, the CDR3 is TGTGCCAGCAGCTTAGACGGGGGGGCCTCCTACAATGAGCAGTTCTTC. Translating it yields CASSLDGGASYNEQFF.

In regard to this clone: Other DNA sequences in this sample translate to the same CDR3. This sequence joins TRBV5-1 and TRBJ2-5; TRBD2 aligns across 10 bases. Germline CDR1 and CDR2: SGHRS and YFSETQ. V lost 0 bases to trimming and J lost 5 bases; unmatched junction nucleotides: 4. CDR3 length: 15 residues. In nucleotides, the CDR3 is TGCGCCAGCAGCTTGGGGCTAGCGGGGGCCGAGACCCAGTACTTC. Protein sequence: CASSLGLAGAETQYF.

The chain has TRBV5-1 and TRBJ2-5; possible D gene TRBD2, 7 bases. Germline V gives CDR1 SGHRS, CDR2 YFSETQ. Between the trimmed V and J ends, which lost 3 bases and 5 bases, there was a span of 23 bases. The CDR3 length is 17 residues. The CDR3: CASSSEGVRAGVETQYF. In nucleotides, the CDR3 is TGCGCCAGCAGCTCCGAGGGGGTCCGGGCGGGAGTGGAGACCCAGTACTTC.

The sample holds one count of this clone. The chain uses TRBV7-9 and TRBJ2-3; 8 nucleotides agree with TRBD2. The CDR3 consists of 17 residues. CDR1 and CDR2 from the germline V gene are SEHNR and FQNEAQ (reference sequence). Trimming took 1 base from V and 6 from J; bases not matched to a gene: 12. CDR3 sequence (DNA): TGTGCCAGCAGCTTAGACGGGAGGGTTATAAGCAGGGATACGCAGTATTTT. It is translated as CASSLDGRVISRDTQYF.

Only a few counts were recorded for this clone. Here the CDR3 DNA reads TGTGCCATCAGTGGGACAGGAGGGGGCTCTGAAGCTTTCTTT. Its protein product is CAISGTGGGSEAFF. The chain joins TRBV10-3 to TRBJ1-1; 7 nucleotides match TRBD1. Germline V gene sequence: CDR1 ENHRY, CDR2 SYGVKD. V was clipped by 4 bases and J by 6 bases; unmatched bases: 8. The CDR3 runs to 14 residues.

The chain couples TRBV2 to TRBJ1-3; 8 bases match TRBD1. The CDR3 is 16 residues long. Looked up from germline, CDR1 is SNHLY and CDR2 is FYNNEI. V was pared by 3 bases and J by 0 bases, with 4 bases of the junction left unmatched. For the CDR3, the DNA is TGTGCCAGCAGTGACAGGGGGCTAAACTCTGGAAACACCATATATTTT. Its translation: CASSDRGLNSGNTIYF.

On this clone itself: Other DNA sequences in this sample translate to the same CDR3. The chain joins TRBV6-5 to TRBJ1-1; D not certain. The CDR3 length is 13 residues. V lost 5 bases and J 3 bases, leaving 10 bases between the germline ends. The germline CDR1 and CDR2 sequences are MNHEY and SVGAGI. This CDR3 reads CASSGGFYTEAFF. DNA of the CDR3: TGTGCCAGCAGTGGAGGCTTCTACACTGAAGCTTTCTTT.